The 18 T cell receptor beta chains in this list originate from one sample, sequenced in a study of regulatory T cells in long-lasting Graves disease. Described time point: persistent/refractory GD, antithyroid drugs over 5 years with positive TRAb. From RNA extracted from PBMCs, the TCR library was made. According to the study, TCR beta libraries were built with iRepertoire HTBI primers and CDR3-region Arm-PCR. A single record per CDR3 protein comes from TCRdb applying MiXCR to the multiplex PCR reads. The sample includes roughly 400,000 distinct CDR3 sequences, around 20% of them seen just once. The specimen comprised peripheral blood mononuclear cells (PBMCs), sampled when the disease was refractory, from a patient treated with antithyroid drugs. These receptors originate from a female donor with Graves disease.

This clonotype was detected a few times. Germline and junction disagree at one end, which may indicate a read error. This chain joins TRBV5-1 and TRBJ2-5; 12 bases are a match to TRBD2. In germline, CDR1 is SGHRS, CDR2 YFSETQ. The CDR3 extends over 19 amino acids. The DNA of the CDR3 is TGCGCCAGCAGCTTGGCCCATCGACTAGCGGGAGATTTCAGAGAGACCAAGTACTTC. Its translation: CASSLAHRLAGDFRETKYF. The full variable domain, with the rest looked up from reference TRBV5-1 and TRBJ2-5, is KAGVTQTPRYLIKTRGQQVTLSCSPISGHRSVSWYQQTPGQGLQFLFEYFSETQRNKGNFPGRFSGRQFSNSRSEMNVSTLELGDSALYLCASSLAHRLAGDFRETKYFGPGTRLLVL.

Ten or more counts support this clonotype. This sequence joins TRBV3-1 and TRBJ1-2; D might be TRBD1 (5 bases). This CDR3 is 13 amino acids long. V lost 4 bases to trimming and J lost 2 bases, with 8 bases between them. Germline V gene data show CDR1 as LGHDT and CDR2 as YNNKEL (reference sequence). The CDR3 bases are TGTGCCAGCAGCCGACAGTACAACTATGGCTACACCTTC. It codes for CASSRQYNYGYTF.

This clonotype has only one observation. J is TRBJ1-1 and V is TRBV5-1; no reliable D call. The germline V gene encodes CDR1 SGHRS and CDR2 YFSETQ. The CDR3 runs to 13 residues. Trimming pared 0 bases from V and 11 bases from J, leaving 14 bases between. CDR3 sequence (DNA): TGCGCCAGCAGCTTGGGTAGTAGGGTAGGTGCTTTCTTT. It specifies CASSLGSRVGAFF. Full variable domain (missing parts from reference TRBV5-1 and TRBJ1-1): KAGVTQTPRYLIKTRGQQVTLSCSPISGHRSVSWYQQTPGQGLQFLFEYFSETQRNKGNFPGRFSGRQFSNSRSEMNVSTLELGDSALYLCASSLGSRVGAFFGQGTRLTVV.

This clonotype has a count of ten or more. This chain joins TRBV6-5 and TRBJ2-7, with 13 bases that match TRBD2. This CDR3 contains 17 residues. V gave up 2 bases and J gave up 1 base; unmatched junction bases: 5. Germline CDR1 is MNHEY and CDR2 is SVGAGI. The CDR3 bases are TGTGCCAGCAGTTACAATGGGGGACTAGCGGGGTCCTACGAGCAGTACTTC. This sequence encodes CASSYNGGLAGSYEQYF.

This clonotype was observed a few times. The V call is TRBV9, the J call TRBJ2-3, with a weak D call TRBD1 (5 bases). V lost 0 bases to trimming and J lost 5 bases, with 16 bases between them. The CDR3 contains 16 residues. Germline assignment: CDR1 SGDLS and CDR2 YYNGEE. CDR3: CASSVGAGFIEDTQYF. CDR3 in DNA: TGTGCCAGCAGCGTAGGGGCAGGGTTTATCGAAGATACGCAGTATTTT.

The chain has TRBV7-2 and TRBJ1-3; possible D gene TRBD1, 5 bases. With 4 bases removed from V and 3 bases from J, the gap between germline ends came to 13 bases. This CDR3 is 15 amino acids long. Germline V gives CDR1 SGHTA, CDR2 FQGNSA. The CDR3 region has the DNA TGTGCCAGCAGCTCTCGCCCAGGGATTGGAAACACCATATATTTT. This gives the protein CASSSRPGIGNTIYF.

The rearrangement joins TRBV29-1 to TRBJ2-6; a weak D match, TRBD1 (5 bases). The V and J ends lost 3 bases and 4 bases respectively, with 10 bases between them. This CDR3 has 14 residues. Per the germline V gene, CDR1 is SQVTM and CDR2 is ANQGSEA. The CDR3 nucleotides read TGCAGCGTTGACGCAGGGTTCGGGGCCAACGTCCTGACTTTC. Encoded protein: CSVDAGFGANVLTF.

Ten or more counts support this clonotype. The chain is built from TRBV28 and TRBJ2-3; D unclear. V lost 8 bases, J lost 3 bases, and 18 bases lay in between. Germline CDR1 and CDR2: MDHEN and SYDVKM. The CDR3 has 15 amino acids. The CDR3 region is CASRLSVLGTDTQYF. The DNA for the CDR3 is TGTGCCAGCCGTCTGTCAGTCCTGGGGACAGATACGCAGTATTTT.

V usage is TRBV7-3 and J usage is TRBJ2-2; 7 bases are a match to TRBD2. With 1 base clipped from V and 5 bases from J, the junction kept 7 bases outside the gene matches. The germline CDR1 and CDR2 sequences are SGHTA and FQGTGA. CDR3 size: 16 residues. The CDR3 DNA follows: TGTGCCAGCAGCTTAAGCGGGAGCGTGGGGACCGGGGAGCTGTTTTTT. Its translation: CASSLSGSVGTGELFF.

This clonotype was seen many times. The chain combines TRBV11-2 with TRBJ2-7, with D maybe TRBD2 (6 bases). There are 13 residues in the CDR3. Germline CDR1 reads SGHAT; CDR2 reads FQNNGV. Between the trimmed V and J ends, which lost 7 bases and 2 bases, there was a span of 12 bases. The CDR3 bases are TGTGCCAGCAAGCTAGCGCCCGCCTACGAGCAGTACTTC. This encodes CASKLAPAYEQYF.

The table lists this clonotype with a few counts. This chain uses TRBV20-1 with TRBJ1-2, with 7 bases identical to TRBD1. Germline V gene data show CDR1 as DFQATT and CDR2 as SNEGSKA (reference sequence). Trimming cost V 0 bases and J 7 bases; bases outside gene matches: 5. CDR3 length: 13 amino acids. The CDR3 bases are TGCAGTGCTAGAGACTCGACAGGGATTGGCTACACCTTC. Translation gives CSARDSTGIGYTF.

This clonotype was observed at least ten times. The chain recombines TRBV10-3 with TRBJ1-4; a possible D gene is TRBD1 (6 bases). Germline values: CDR1 ENHRY, CDR2 SYGVKD. Trimming took off 0 bases at V and 2 bases at J, with 19 bases between the two ends. The CDR3 extends over 19 amino acids. CDR3 residues: CAISESRDTLGATNEKLFF. DNA of the CDR3: TGTGCCATCAGTGAGTCGAGGGACACCCTAGGTGCGACTAATGAAAAACTGTTTTTT.

This rearrangement joins TRBV13 to TRBJ1-2; D is unresolved. The CDR3 extends over 14 amino acids. Germline V gives CDR1 PRHDT, CDR2 FYEKMQ (reference sequence). V lost 4 bases and J 4 bases, leaving 13 bases between the germline ends. In DNA, the CDR3 is TGTGCCAGCAGCTCGCCGACGGATCTCTATGGCTACACCTTC. This codes for CASSSPTDLYGYTF.

The chain carries TRBV9 and TRBJ2-3; 10 bases line up with TRBD2. After removal of 5 bases from V and 4 bases from J, the junction contained 7 bases not matched to a gene. The CDR3 consists of 15 residues. Germline V gives CDR1 SGDLS, CDR2 YYNGEE. CDR3 nucleotide sequence: TGTGCCAGCAGTCCTAGCGGGAGTCAGGCAGATACGCAGTATTTT. Translating gives CASSPSGSQADTQYF. Based on the CDR3 plus reference TRBV9 and TRBJ2-3, the full variable domain is DSGVTQTPKHLITATGQRVTLRCSPRSGDLSVYWYQQSLDQGLQFLIQYYNGEERAKGNILERFSAQQFPDLHSELNLSSLELGDSALYFCASSPSGSQADTQYFGPGTRLTVL.

This clonotype has just a few counts. V gene TRBV11-1 combines with J gene TRBJ2-1, with TRBD2 identical over 8 bases. Unmatched junction bases numbered 9, after V lost 1 base and J lost 7 bases. The CDR3 contains 16 residues. Looked up from germline, CDR1 is SGHAT and CDR2 is FQDESV (reference sequence). The CDR3 DNA is TGTGCCAGCAGCTTAGGATCGTTGGCGGGAGGTAATGAGCAGTTCTTC. Translating it yields CASSLGSLAGGNEQFF.

V and J are TRBV5-1 and TRBJ2-7; D gene ambiguous. V lost 6 bases to trimming and J lost 1 base, with 14 bases between them. The CDR3 length is 14 residues. The germline V gene encodes CDR1 SGHRS and CDR2 YFSETQ. The chain's CDR3 is CASKISVSSYEQYF. The CDR3 DNA is TGCGCCAGCAAAATATCGGTTTCTTCCTACGAGCAGTACTTC.

This clonotype was observed at least ten times. V gene TRBV2 combines with J gene TRBJ2-5, with TRBD2 as a possible D gene (5 bases). The germline V gene encodes CDR1 SNHLY and CDR2 FYNNEI. V was trimmed by 7 bases and J by 2 bases, leaving 11 bases between them. The length of the CDR3 is 13 residues. CDR3 region: CASMWPGQETQYF. For the CDR3, the DNA is TGTGCCAGCATGTGGCCGGGACAAGAGACCCAGTACTTC.

This clonotype was seen a few times. The junction departs from germline at one end; a sequencing error may be responsible. The gene calls are TRBV6-9 and TRBJ2-2; 12 nucleotides line up with TRBD2. Germline CDR1 is MNHGY and CDR2 is SVAAGI. The CDR3 consists of 17 residues. In DNA, the CDR3 is TGTGCCAGCAGTTACCTAGCGGGAGGGCCAGACACCGGGGAGCTGTTGTTT. The encoded protein is CASSYLAGGPDTGELLF.